This T cell receptor (beta chain) was found in a study of breast tumors, draining lymph nodes, adjacent tissues. In this sample, this clonotype turned up many times. Looked up from germline, CDR1 is SEHNR and CDR2 is FQNEAQ (reference sequence). The CDR3 is 15 amino acids. The ends lost 0 bases at V and 2 bases at J; junction bases unmatched: 2. The lymph nodes were axillary draining lymph nodes from breast cancer patients. Via MiXCR, TCRdb re-called the multiplex PCR reads, giving one row per CDR3 protein. The sample comprises 130,000 or so distinct CDR3 sequences, approximately 30% of which are singletons, and approximately 2.3% rests with the top ten.

What was sequenced was axillary lymph node tissue. This receptor was obtained from a female donor with breast cancer. Some clones in this sample may be carry-over from other donors' samples. The genes are TRBV7-9 and TRBJ2-7; 9 bases match TRBD1. CDR3 protein: CASSLARDRAYEQYF. CDR3 bases: TGTGCCAGCAGCTTAGCACGGGACAGGGCCTACGAGCAGTACTTC.